Each of the 20 T cell receptor beta chains below was sequenced from the same sample in a study of T cell responses to AZD1222 COVID-19 vaccine. Sequencing was performed with immunoSEQ multiplex PCR; in TCRdb, only in-frame clones are kept and a portion is missing. The table includes more than 85,000 clones, around nine tenths detected once. The sequenced sample was peripheral blood, obtained on day 0 of AZD1222 vaccination. The receptors stem from an adult in good health.

The chain couples TRBV7-8 to TRBJ1-2, with 9 bases that match TRBD1. The J segment lost 8 bases and the V segment lost 2 bases, leaving 9 bases of the junction unmatched. The CDR3 is 15 residues long. The germline CDR1 and CDR2 sequences are SGHVS and FQNEAQ. This CDR3 reads CASSLRVTGGVGYTF. Here the CDR3 DNA reads TGTGCCAGCAGCTTAAGGGTTACAGGGGGCGTAGGCTACACCTTC.

This chain links TRBV6-5 with TRBJ1-1; a weak D match, TRBD1 (6 bases). Looked up from germline, CDR1 is MNHEY and CDR2 is SVGAGI. Trimming removed 4 bases at V and 2 bases at J, with 8 bases between. The CDR3 loop spans 13 amino acids. The CDR3 DNA sequence: TGTGCCAGCAGTTTAGGGGGTAACACTGAAGCTTTCTTT. Amino acids: CASSLGGNTEAFF.

V gene TRBV6-6 combines with J gene TRBJ2-2, with D hard to call. The V end was cut by 5 bases, the J end by 2 bases, with 12 bases between. CDR3 size: 15 residues. CDR1 is MNHNY and CDR2 is SVGAGI in the germline V gene (reference sequence). CDR3 DNA: TGTGCCAGCAGTCGCACCGGGTCTAACACCGGGGAGCTGTTTTTT. This codes for CASSRTGSNTGELFF.

V usage is TRBV28 and J usage is TRBJ1-1; D is ambiguous. The germline V gene has CDR1 MDHEN and CDR2 SYDVKM. V lost 5 bases to trimming and J lost 10 bases, with 17 bases between them. The CDR3 covers 13 residues. The CDR3 loop is CASSPGLGGRAFF. CDR3 DNA: TGTGCCAGCAGTCCCGGACTAGGCGGGCGAGCTTTCTTT.

The gene calls are TRBV12-3 or TRBV12-4 and TRBJ2-1; 7 nucleotides align to TRBD1. J gave up 6 bases and V 3 bases, and 2 bases lay outside the gene matches. This CDR3 has 13 amino acids. DNA for the CDR3: TGTGCCAGCAGTTTGGGACAGAGCAATGAGCAGTTCTTC. This gives the protein CASSLGQSNEQFF.

This clone has a single count. This sample includes further DNA sequences coding for the same CDR3. This chain links TRBV7-2 with TRBJ2-7; 8 nucleotides agree with TRBD1. Germline CDR1 SGHTA, CDR2 FQGNSA. The trim removed 3 bases at V and 4 bases at J, leaving 8 bases unmatched. The CDR3 runs 15 residues. CDR3 protein: CASSLGGQGAYEQYF. Written as DNA, the CDR3 is TGTGCCAGCAGCTTGGGTGGCCAGGGGGCTTACGAGCAGTACTTC.

A single count supports this clone. The chain carries TRBV9 and TRBJ2-3; 7 bases line up with TRBD1. The junction had 9 bases not matched to a gene; V was cut back by 4 bases and J by 4 bases. Germline V gene sequence: CDR1 SGDLS, CDR2 YYNGEE. This CDR3 has 15 amino acids. CDR3 amino acids: CASSPRQGRADTQYF. CDR3 bases: TGTGCCAGCAGCCCCCGACAGGGTCGGGCAGATACGCAGTATTTT.

This clone appeared a single time. The chain carries TRBV10-1 and TRBJ1-2; no clear D gene. Germline CDR1 is WNHNN and CDR2 is SYGVQD (reference sequence). V was trimmed by 4 bases and J by 8 bases, leaving 2 bases between them. The CDR3 is made up of 9 amino acids. The CDR3 here is CASSAGYTF. CDR3 bases: TGCGCCAGCAGTGCGGGCTACACCTTC.

This chain joins TRBV19 and TRBJ1-5, with D possibly TRBD1 on 6 matching bases. The V end lost 9 bases, the J end lost 3 bases, and 30 bases lay between the germline ends. This CDR3 contains 19 residues. CDR1 is LNHDA, CDR2 SQIVND, per germline (reference sequence). The CDR3 here is CASQNPAGATLRNNQPQHF. The DNA of the CDR3 is TGTGCCAGCCAAAACCCAGCAGGGGCAACCCTGCGGAACAATCAGCCCCAGCATTTT.

This rearrangement joins TRBV24-1 to TRBJ1-2; no reliable D call. Between the trimmed V and J ends, which lost 3 bases and 4 bases, there was a span of 5 bases. The CDR3 totals 12 residues. The germline V gene encodes CDR1 KGHDR and CDR2 SFDVKD. CDR3 region: CATSDPGYGYTF. The CDR3 nucleotides read TGTGCCACCAGTGATCCTGGCTATGGCTACACCTTC.

Details on this clone: The sample carries other DNA sequences with the same CDR3. This chain connects TRBV9 to TRBJ1-3; no definite D call. This CDR3 spans 14 amino acids. V was clipped by 0 bases and J by 4 bases, with 8 bases between them. Germline CDR1 and CDR2: SGDLS and YYNGEE. In DNA, the CDR3 is TGTGCCAGCAGCGTAGGCCCTAGCGGAAACACCATATATTTT. Translated, it gives CASSVGPSGNTIYF. Together with reference TRBV9 and TRBJ1-3, the CDR3 gives the full variable domain: DSGVTQTPKHLITATGQRVTLRCSPRSGDLSVYWYQQSLDQGLQFLIQYYNGEERAKGNILERFSAQQFPDLHSELNLSSLELGDSALYFCASSVGPSGNTIYFGEGSWLTVV.

This clone was seen only once. This sample also contains other DNA sequences that code for the same CDR3. The chain is built from TRBV9 and TRBJ1-4, with 11 bases lining up with TRBD1. V trimming: 2 bases; J trimming: 7 bases; junction bases outside the gene matches: 4. The CDR3 spans 15 residues. Germline V gene sequence: CDR1 SGDLS, CDR2 YYNGEE. This CDR3 reads CASSVGTGGGEKLFF. The CDR3 DNA reads TGTGCCAGCAGCGTCGGGACAGGGGGAGGTGAAAAACTGTTTTTT. Drawing the rest from reference TRBV9 and TRBJ1-4, the complete variable domain is DSGVTQTPKHLITATGQRVTLRCSPRSGDLSVYWYQQSLDQGLQFLIQYYNGEERAKGNILERFSAQQFPDLHSELNLSSLELGDSALYFCASSVGTGGGEKLFFGSGTQLSVL.

The chain joins TRBV7-8 to TRBJ2-1; D perhaps matches TRBD2 (5 bases). Germline V gives CDR1 SGHVS, CDR2 FQNEAQ. The V gene lost 2 bases and the J gene lost 0 bases, with 8 bases spanning the gap. The CDR3 has 15 amino acids. CDR3 in amino acids: CASSLLGSSYNEQFF. DNA for the CDR3: TGTGCCAGCAGCTTATTAGGGAGCTCCTACAATGAGCAGTTCTTC.

The chain recombines TRBV3-1 (or the pseudogene TRBV3-2) with TRBJ2-7, with D perhaps matching TRBD2 (7 bases). Trimming removed 7 bases at V and 6 bases at J, with 22 bases between. Germline lookup yields CDR1 LGHDT and CDR2 YNNKEL (reference sequence). CDR3 length: 15 amino acids. The CDR3 loop reads CASIILGGPLGEQYF. In DNA form, the CDR3 reads TGTGCCAGCATTATACTGGGGGGGCCCCTTGGCGAGCAGTACTTC.

J is TRBJ2-6 and V is TRBV4-3, with D maybe TRBD2 (5 bases). This CDR3 spans 17 amino acids. The germline V gene has CDR1 LGHNA and CDR2 YSLEER. V gave up 0 bases and J gave up 0 bases, with 9 bases separating them. The CDR3 DNA is TGCGCCAGCAGCCAAGACTACGGGATCTCTGGGGCCAACGTCCTGACTTTC. It codes for CASSQDYGISGANVLTF.

The V gene is TRBV5-1, the J gene TRBJ2-2; TRBD2 might be the D (6 bases). The CDR3 totals 16 residues. V lost 2 bases and J lost 5, with 16 bases in between. Germline lookup yields CDR1 SGHRS and CDR2 YFSETQ. The CDR3 nucleotides are TGCGCCAGCAGCTTCCTCCGGGGGACGGTGACCGGGGAGCTGTTTTTT. Its translation: CASSFLRGTVTGELFF. Together with reference TRBV5-1 and TRBJ2-2, the CDR3 gives the full variable domain: KAGVTQTPRYLIKTRGQQVTLSCSPISGHRSVSWYQQTPGQGLQFLFEYFSETQRNKGNFPGRFSGRQFSNSRSEMNVSTLELGDSALYLCASSFLRGTVTGELFFGEGSRLTVL.

The gene calls are TRBV5-1 and TRBJ1-6, with 9 bases aligning to TRBD1. CDR3 length: 18 residues. The J segment lost 7 bases and the V segment lost 4 bases, leaving 15 bases of the junction unmatched. Germline V CDR1 and CDR2: SGHRS, YFSETQ. CDR3 in amino acids: CASSRVSGTGNLNSPLHF. CDR3 nucleotide sequence: TGCGCCAGCAGCCGAGTAAGTGGGACAGGGAATTTGAATTCACCCCTCCACTTT.

The chain has TRBV29-1 and TRBJ2-1, with 7 bases matching TRBD1. The CDR3 totals 13 residues. The V and J ends lost 3 bases and 9 bases, in that order; junction bases with no gene match: 8. Germline V lookup: CDR1 SQVTM, CDR2 ANQGSEA. As DNA, the CDR3 is TGCAGCGTTGAGAGACAGGGATACGGTGAGCAGTTCTTC. Translation: CSVERQGYGEQFF.

The CDR3 reads CATSRDPGNQPQHF. The CDR3, as DNA: TGTGCCACCAGCAGAGATCCCGGGAATCAGCCCCAGCATTTT. This sequence joins TRBV15 and TRBJ1-5; D unclear. V was cut by 0 bases and J by 4 bases, with 7 bases left in between. The germline V gene encodes CDR1 LNHNV and CDR2 YYDKDF (reference sequence). The CDR3 is 14 amino acids. The full variable domain, rest sourced from reference TRBV15 and TRBJ1-5, is DAMVIQNPRYQVTQFGKPVTLSCSQTLNHNVMYWYQQKSSQAPKLLFHYYDKDFNNEADTPDNFQSRRPNTSFCFLDIRSPGLGDTAMYLCATSRDPGNQPQHFGDGTRLSIL.

This chain joins TRBV19 and TRBJ1-1; D remains ambiguous. This CDR3 is 13 amino acids long. V lost 5 bases, J lost 4 bases, and 11 bases lay in between. CDR1 and CDR2 (germline): LNHDA, SQIVND (reference sequence). CDR3 nucleotide sequence: TGTGCCAGTAGTGAACAGTGGTCCACTGAAGCTTTCTTT. This sequence encodes CASSEQWSTEAFF. The variable domain in full, completed from reference TRBV19 and TRBJ1-1, reads DGGITQSPKYLFRKEGQNVTLSCEQNLNHDAMYWYRQDPGQGLRLIYYSQIVNDFQKGDIAEGYSVSREKKESFPLTVTSAQKNPTAFYLCASSEQWSTEAFFGQGTRLTVV.